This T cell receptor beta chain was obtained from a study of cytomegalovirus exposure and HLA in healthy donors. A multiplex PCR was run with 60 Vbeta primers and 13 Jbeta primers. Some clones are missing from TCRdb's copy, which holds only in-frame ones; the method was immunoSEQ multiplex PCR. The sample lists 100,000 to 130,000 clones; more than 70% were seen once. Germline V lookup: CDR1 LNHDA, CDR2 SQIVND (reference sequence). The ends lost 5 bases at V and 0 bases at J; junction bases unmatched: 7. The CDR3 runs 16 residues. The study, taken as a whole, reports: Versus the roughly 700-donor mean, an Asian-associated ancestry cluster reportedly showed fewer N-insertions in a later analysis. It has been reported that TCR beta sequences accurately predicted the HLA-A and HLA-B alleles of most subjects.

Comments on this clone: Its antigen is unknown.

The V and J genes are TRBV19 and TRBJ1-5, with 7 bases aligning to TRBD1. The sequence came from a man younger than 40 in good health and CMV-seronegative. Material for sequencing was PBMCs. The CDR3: CASSPRTGVSNQPQHF. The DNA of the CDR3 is TGTGCCAGTAGTCCCCGGACAGGCGTTAGCAATCAGCCCCAGCATTTT.